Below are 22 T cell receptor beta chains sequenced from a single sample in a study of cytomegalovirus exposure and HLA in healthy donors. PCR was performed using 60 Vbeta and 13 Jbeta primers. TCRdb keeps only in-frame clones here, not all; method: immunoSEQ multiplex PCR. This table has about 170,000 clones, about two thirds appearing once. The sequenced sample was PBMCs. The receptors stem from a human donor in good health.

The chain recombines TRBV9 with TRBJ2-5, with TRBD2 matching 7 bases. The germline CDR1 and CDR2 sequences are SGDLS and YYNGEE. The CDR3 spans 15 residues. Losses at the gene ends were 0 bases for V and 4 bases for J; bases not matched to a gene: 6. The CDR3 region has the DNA TGTGCCAGCAGCGTAGATAGCGGGCGAGGAGAGACCCAGTACTTC. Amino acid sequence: CASSVDSGRGETQYF.

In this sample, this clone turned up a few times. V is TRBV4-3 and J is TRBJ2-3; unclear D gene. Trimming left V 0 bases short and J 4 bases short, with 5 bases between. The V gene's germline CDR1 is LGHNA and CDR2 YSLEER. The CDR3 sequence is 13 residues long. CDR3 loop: CASSQDYADTQYF. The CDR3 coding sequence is TGCGCCAGCAGCCAAGACTACGCAGATACGCAGTATTTT.

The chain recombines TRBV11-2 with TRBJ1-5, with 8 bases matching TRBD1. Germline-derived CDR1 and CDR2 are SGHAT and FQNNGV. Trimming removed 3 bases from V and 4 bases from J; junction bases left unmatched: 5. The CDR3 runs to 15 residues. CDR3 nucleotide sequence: TGTGCCAGCAGCTTCGATACAGGGGGGAATCAGCCCCAGCATTTT. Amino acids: CASSFDTGGNQPQHF.

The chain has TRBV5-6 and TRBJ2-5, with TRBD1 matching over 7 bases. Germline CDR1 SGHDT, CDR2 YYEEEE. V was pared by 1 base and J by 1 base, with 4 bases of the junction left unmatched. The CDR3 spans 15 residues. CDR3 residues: CASSLYRGLQETQYF. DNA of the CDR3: TGTGCCAGCAGCTTGTATAGGGGGCTCCAAGAGACCCAGTACTTC.

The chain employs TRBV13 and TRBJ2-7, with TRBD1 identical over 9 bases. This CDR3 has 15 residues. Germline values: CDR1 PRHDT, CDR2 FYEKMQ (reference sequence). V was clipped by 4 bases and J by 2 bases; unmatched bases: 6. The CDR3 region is CASSSRDRETYEQYF. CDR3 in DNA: TGTGCCAGCAGCTCCCGGGACAGGGAAACCTACGAGCAGTACTTC.

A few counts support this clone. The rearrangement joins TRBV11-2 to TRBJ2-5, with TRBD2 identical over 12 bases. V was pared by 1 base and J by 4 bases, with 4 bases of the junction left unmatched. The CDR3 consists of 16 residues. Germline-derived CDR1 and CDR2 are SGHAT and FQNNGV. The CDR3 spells CASSLGASGGGETQYF. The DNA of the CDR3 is TGTGCCAGCAGCTTAGGTGCTAGCGGGGGGGGAGAGACCCAGTACTTC.

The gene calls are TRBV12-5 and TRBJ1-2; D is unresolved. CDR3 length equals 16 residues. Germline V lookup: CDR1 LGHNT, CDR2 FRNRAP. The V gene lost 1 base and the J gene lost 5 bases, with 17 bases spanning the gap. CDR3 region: CASGLGESGRQYGYTF. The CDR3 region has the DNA TGTGCTAGTGGTTTGGGAGAGAGCGGACGGCAGTATGGCTACACCTTC.

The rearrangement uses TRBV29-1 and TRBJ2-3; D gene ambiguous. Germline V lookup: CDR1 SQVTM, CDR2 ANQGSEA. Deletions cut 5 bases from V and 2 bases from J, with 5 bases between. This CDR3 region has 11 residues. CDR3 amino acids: CSVSDTDTQYF. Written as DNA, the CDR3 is TGCAGCGTTTCAGACACAGATACGCAGTATTTT.

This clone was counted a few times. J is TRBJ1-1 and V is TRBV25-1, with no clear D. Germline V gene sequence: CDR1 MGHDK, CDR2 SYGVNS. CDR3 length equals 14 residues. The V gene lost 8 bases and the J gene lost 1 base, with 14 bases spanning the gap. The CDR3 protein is CASSPRRPNTEAFF. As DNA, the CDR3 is TGTGCCAGCTCCCCGCGCAGGCCGAACACTGAAGCTTTCTTT.

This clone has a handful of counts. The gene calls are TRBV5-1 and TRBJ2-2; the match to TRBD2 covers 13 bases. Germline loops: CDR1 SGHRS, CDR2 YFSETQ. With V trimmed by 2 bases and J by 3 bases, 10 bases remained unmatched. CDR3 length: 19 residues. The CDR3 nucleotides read TGCGCCAGCAGCTTAGGTACCGGGACTAGCGGGGCGTACACCGGGGAGCTGTTTTTT. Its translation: CASSLGTGTSGAYTGELFF.

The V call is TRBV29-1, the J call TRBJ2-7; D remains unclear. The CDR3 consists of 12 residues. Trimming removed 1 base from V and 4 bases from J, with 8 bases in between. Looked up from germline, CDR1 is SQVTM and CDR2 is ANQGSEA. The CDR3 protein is CSVEGQRYEQYF. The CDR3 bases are TGCAGCGTTGAAGGGCAGCGATACGAGCAGTACTTC.

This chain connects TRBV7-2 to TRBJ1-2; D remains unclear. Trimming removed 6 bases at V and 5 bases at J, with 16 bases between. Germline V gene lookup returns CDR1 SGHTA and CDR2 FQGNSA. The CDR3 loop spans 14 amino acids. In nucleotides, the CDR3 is TGTGCCAGCAGTCGGGATGCGGGAAAATATGGCTACACCTTC. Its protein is CASSRDAGKYGYTF.

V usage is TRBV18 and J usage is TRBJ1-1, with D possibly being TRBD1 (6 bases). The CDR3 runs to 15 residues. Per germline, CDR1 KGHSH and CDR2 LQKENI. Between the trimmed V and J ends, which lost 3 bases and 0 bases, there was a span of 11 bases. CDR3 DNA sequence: TGTGCCAGCTCACCGCAGGGGAACATGAACACTGAAGCTTTCTTT. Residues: CASSPQGNMNTEAFF.

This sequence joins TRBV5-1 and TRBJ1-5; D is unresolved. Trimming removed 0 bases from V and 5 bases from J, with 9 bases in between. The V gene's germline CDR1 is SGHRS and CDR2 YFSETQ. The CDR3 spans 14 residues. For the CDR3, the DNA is TGCGCCAGCAGCTTGGGCGCGATGGATCAGCCCCAGCATTTT. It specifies CASSLGAMDQPQHF.

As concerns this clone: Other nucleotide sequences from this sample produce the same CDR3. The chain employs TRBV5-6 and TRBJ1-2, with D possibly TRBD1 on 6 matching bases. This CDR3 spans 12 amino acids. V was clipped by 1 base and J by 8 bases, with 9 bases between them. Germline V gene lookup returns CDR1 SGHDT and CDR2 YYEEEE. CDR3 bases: TGTGCCAGCAGCTTGACAGGGTACGGCTACACCTTC. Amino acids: CASSLTGYGYTF.

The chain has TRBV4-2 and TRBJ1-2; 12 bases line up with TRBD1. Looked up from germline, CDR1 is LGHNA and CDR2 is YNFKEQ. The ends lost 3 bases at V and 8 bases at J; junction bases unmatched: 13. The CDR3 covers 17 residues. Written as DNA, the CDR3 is TGTGCCAGCAGCCATCCCCAGAGGGGACAGGGGGCGGGAGGCTACACCTTC. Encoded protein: CASSHPQRGQGAGGYTF.

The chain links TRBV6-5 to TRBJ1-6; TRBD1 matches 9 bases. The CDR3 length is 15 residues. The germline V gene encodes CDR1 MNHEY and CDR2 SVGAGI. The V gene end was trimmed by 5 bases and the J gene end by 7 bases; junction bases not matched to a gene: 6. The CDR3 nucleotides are TGTGCCAGCAGTCCCACCGGGACAGGGAATTCACCCCTCCACTTT. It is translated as CASSPTGTGNSPLHF.

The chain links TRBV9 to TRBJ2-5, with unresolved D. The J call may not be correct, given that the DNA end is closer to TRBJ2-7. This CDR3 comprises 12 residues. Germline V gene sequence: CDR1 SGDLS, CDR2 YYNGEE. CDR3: CASSSRSYEQYF. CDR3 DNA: TGTGCCAGCAGCTCGCGATCGTACGAGCAGTACTTC.

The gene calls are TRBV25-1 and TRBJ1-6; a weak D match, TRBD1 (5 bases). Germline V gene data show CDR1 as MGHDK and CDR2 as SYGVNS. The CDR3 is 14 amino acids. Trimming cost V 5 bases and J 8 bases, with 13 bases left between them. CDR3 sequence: CASSQTGYDSPLHF. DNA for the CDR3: TGTGCCAGCAGTCAAACAGGTTACGATTCACCCCTCCACTTT.

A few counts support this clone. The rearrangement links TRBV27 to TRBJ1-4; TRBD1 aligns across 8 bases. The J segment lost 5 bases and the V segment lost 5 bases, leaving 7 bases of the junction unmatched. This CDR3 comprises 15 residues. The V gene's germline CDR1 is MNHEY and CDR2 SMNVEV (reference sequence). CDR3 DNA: TGTGCCAGCAGTGATGCTGGACAGGGAAATGAAAAACTGTTTTTT. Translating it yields CASSDAGQGNEKLFF. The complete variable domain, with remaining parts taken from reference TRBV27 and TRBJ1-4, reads EAQVTQNPRYLITVTGKKLTVTCSQNMNHEYMSWYRQDPGLGLRQIYYSMNVEVTDKGDVPEGYKVSRKEKRNFPLILESPSPNQTSLYFCASSDAGQGNEKLFFGSGTQLSVL.

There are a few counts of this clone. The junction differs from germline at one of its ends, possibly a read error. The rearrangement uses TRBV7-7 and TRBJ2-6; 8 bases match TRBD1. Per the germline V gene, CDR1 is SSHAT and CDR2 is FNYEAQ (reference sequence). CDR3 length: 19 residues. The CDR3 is CASSPGLGQGASVANVLTF. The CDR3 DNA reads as TGTGCTAGCAGCCCTGGGTTAGGACAGGGAGCTTCTGTGGCCAACGTCCTGACTTTC.

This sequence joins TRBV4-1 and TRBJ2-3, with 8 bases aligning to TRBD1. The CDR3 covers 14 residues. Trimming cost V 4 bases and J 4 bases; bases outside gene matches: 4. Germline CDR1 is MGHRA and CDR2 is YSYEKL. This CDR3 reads CASSPGQGPDTQYF. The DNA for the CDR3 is TGCGCCAGCAGCCCCGGACAGGGCCCAGATACGCAGTATTTT.